Sequencing of this T cell receptor beta chain was carried out in a study of blood T cell repertoires in COVID-19. The authors' processing: Quantification of nucleated cells was approximated via reference gene primer amplification. The protocol was immunoSEQ multiplex PCR, while the TCRdb copy is restricted to in-frame clones and leaves out a portion. D and trimming were read from the DNA, whereas the V and J calls and clone size are those reported in that table. The sample yields nearly 200,000 clones, roughly 84% seen once. The CDR3 is 13 amino acids. CDR1 and CDR2 (germline): LGHDT, YNNKEL (reference sequence). After removal of 4 bases from V and 3 bases from J, the junction contained 2 bases not matched to a gene.

The TCR was taken from a human donor in a cohort sampled during active COVID-19. The V call is TRBV3-1 (or the pseudogene TRBV3-2), the J call TRBJ1-1, with TRBD1 matching over 7 bases. Sequenced: peripheral blood. CDR3 region: CASSPTGHTEAFF. The CDR3 coding sequence is TGTGCCAGCAGCCCGACAGGGCACACTGAAGCTTTCTTT.